A selection of T cell receptor beta chains follows, all from one sample in a study of T cell repertoires in cytomegalovirus infection. MiXCR, run by TCRdb on the reads, gives a single entry per CDR3 protein. The sample contains around 430,000 distinct CDR3 sequences, under 45% of which appear only once. Which antigens these TCRs recognize remains unknown. The sequences come from cultured PBMCs, collected from culture after CMV antigen stimulation. These receptors were obtained from a human donor in good health (CMV status not recorded). Some clones in this sample may be carry-over from other donors' samples. The CDR3 runs from the conserved cysteine through the conserved F or W. A D gene is named only where the DNA matches it firmly. A row's size may be missing; if present it is once, few, many or a size class.

.	TRBV18	TRBJ1-4	.	16	CASSPGKISRGEKLFF	TGTGCCAGCTCACCTGGGAAAATCTCCCGCGGGGAAAAACTGTTTTTT
.	TRBV6-2/TRBV6-3	TRBJ2-1	.	14	CASLQGRRYNEQFF	TGTGCCAGCCTTCAGGGCAGACGCTACAATGAGCAGTTCTTC
.	TRBV7-2	TRBJ2-3	TRBD1	14	CASSFEGATDTQYF	TGTGCCAGCAGCTTTGAGGGGGCGACAGATACGCAGTATTTT
few	TRBV7-2	TRBJ1-2	.	14	CASSEYGTLYGYTF	TGTGCCAGCAGCGAATACGGGACGCTCTATGGCTACACCTTC
few	TRBV7-9	TRBJ2-1	TRBD2	16	CASTLRGGGTLNEQFF	TGTGCCAGCACGCTGAGGGGCGGGGGGACCCTGAATGAGCAGTTCTTC
.	TRBV19	TRBJ2-7	.	14	CASRDSLGFHEQYF	TGTGCCAGTAGGGACAGTCTTGGGTTCCACGAGCAGTACTTC
few	TRBV19	TRBJ2-3	TRBD1	14	CASSSDRGRGAQYF	TGTGCCAGTAGTTCGGACAGGGGCCGGGGTGCCCAGTATTTT
many	TRBV7-2	TRBJ2-1	.	15	CASSLVGFSYNEQFF	TGTGCCAGCAGCTTAGTTGGTTTCAGCTACAATGAGCAGTTCTTC
few	TRBV7-8	TRBJ1-1	TRBD1	16	CASYKVRGRGYTEAFF	TGTGCCAGCTACAAAGTCAGGGGGCGCGGCTACACTGAAGCTTTCTTT
.	TRBV12-3/TRBV12-4	TRBJ1-5	.	15	CASSHAGNSNQPQHF	TGTGCCAGCAGCCATGCCGGGAATAGCAATCAGCCCCAGCATTTT
.	TRBV10-3	TRBJ2-5	.	14	CAIREGTGQETQYF	TGTGCCATCAGGGAGGGGACTGGACAAGAGACCCAGTACTTC
.	TRBV28	TRBJ2-3	.	14	CASPPCTRTDTQYF	TGTGCCAGCCCCCCCTGCACACGCACAGATACGCAGTATTTT
few	TRBV12-3/TRBV12-4	TRBJ1-2	TRBD1	16	CASSFRDRVHNYGYTF	TGTGCCAGCAGTTTCCGGGACAGGGTCCATAACTATGGCTACACCTTC
once	TRBV19	TRBJ2-2	TRBD2	16	CASGGEWQTNTGELFF	TGTGCCAGTGGGGGGGAATGGCAAACGAACACCGGGGAGCTGTTTTTT
.	TRBV6-2/TRBV6-3	TRBJ2-2	.	16	CASSYSPSIGGGELFF	TGTGCCAGCAGTTACTCTCCTAGCATTGGTGGCGGGGAGCTGTTTTTT